The 20 T cell receptor beta chains given below trace back to one sample, sequenced in a study of cytomegalovirus exposure and HLA in healthy donors. PCR used 60 Vbeta primers and 13 Jbeta primers. Generated by immunoSEQ multiplex PCR, the TCRdb table keeps only in-frame clones and is missing some. The sample includes 99,000 or so clones, approximately 72% of them seen just once. Sequencing used PBMCs. The source is a young man in good health and CMV-seronegative.

Note on this clone: At the DNA level, this CDR3 is encoded by other sequences in the same sample as well. The gene calls are TRBV5-6 and TRBJ1-2; D ambiguous. Germline V gene sequence: CDR1 SGHDT, CDR2 YYEEEE. V was pared by 1 base and J by 3 bases, with 10 bases between. CDR3 length equals 14 residues. CDR3 residues: CASSLTAGYYGYTF. The CDR3 coding sequence is TGTGCCAGCAGCTTGACTGCGGGATACTATGGCTACACCTTC. The complete variable domain, with remaining parts taken from reference TRBV5-6 and TRBJ1-2, reads DAGVTQSPTHLIKTRGQQVTLRCSPKSGHDTVSWYQQALGQGPQFIFQYYEEEERQRGNFPDRFSGHQFPNYSSELNVNALLLGDSALYLCASSLTAGYYGYTFGSGTRLTVV.

The genes are TRBV7-9 and TRBJ2-1; D may be TRBD1 (7 bases). This CDR3 has 17 amino acids. Germline assignment: CDR1 SEHNR and CDR2 FQNEAQ (reference sequence). The ends were cut back, 6 bases at V and 2 bases at J, with 20 bases in the middle. The CDR3 sequence is CASRPGTASDTYNEQFF. CDR3 in DNA: TGTGCCAGCAGACCGGGGACAGCTAGCGACACCTACAATGAGCAGTTCTTC.

The V and J genes are TRBV7-2 and TRBJ2-2; D not resolved. The V and J ends lost 0 bases and 1 base respectively, with 9 bases between them. The CDR3 is 16 residues long. Germline assignment: CDR1 SGHTA and CDR2 FQGNSA. DNA of the CDR3: TGTGCCAGCAGCTTAGCGCTAGGCCGGAACACCGGGGAGCTGTTTTTT. Encoded protein: CASSLALGRNTGELFF.

This clone was seen once. The chain couples TRBV29-1 to TRBJ1-2; D gene uncertain. Between the trimmed V and J ends, which lost 1 base and 10 bases, there was a span of 10 bases. This CDR3 comprises 11 residues. Germline V gene lookup returns CDR1 SQVTM and CDR2 ANQGSEA. CDR3 sequence: CSVEVTGDYTF. For the CDR3, the DNA is TGCAGCGTTGAAGTTACCGGGGACTACACCTTC.

The chain links TRBV11-2 to TRBJ2-7; no definite D call. CDR3 length: 14 residues. Trimming took off 2 bases at V and 2 bases at J, with 10 bases between the two ends. Germline V gene lookup returns CDR1 SGHAT and CDR2 FQNNGV. The CDR3 loop is CASSLWAETYEQYF. For the CDR3, the DNA is TGTGCCAGCAGCTTATGGGCAGAGACCTACGAGCAGTACTTC.

V usage is TRBV4-1 and J usage is TRBJ2-2, with D possibly matching TRBD2 (6 bases). V lost 4 bases to trimming and J lost 7 bases, with 22 bases between them. The CDR3 extends over 17 amino acids. Germline loops: CDR1 MGHRA, CDR2 YSYEKL. CDR3 nucleotides: TGCGCCAGCAGCCGACTAGGAGGGGAAAACTTCTTCGGGGAGCTGTTTTTT. This codes for CASSRLGGENFFGELFF.

The chain has TRBV6-5 and TRBJ2-7, with 7 bases aligning to TRBD1. CDR1 MNHEY and CDR2 SVGAGI come from the germline V gene. CDR3 size: 15 residues. V was clipped by 0 bases and J by 3 bases; unmatched bases: 5. CDR3 in DNA: TGTGCCAGCAGTTACTCCCGACAGGGAAACTACGAGCAGTACTTC. Encoded protein: CASSYSRQGNYEQYF.

This rearrangement joins TRBV10-2 to TRBJ1-1, with a tentative D call TRBD1 (6 bases). From germline, CDR1 is WSHSY and CDR2 SAAADI. V shed 7 bases and J shed 0 bases, with 12 bases lying between them. This CDR3 is built from 14 residues. In DNA form, the CDR3 reads TGCGCCAGCACTATAGGACAGATGAACACTGAAGCTTTCTTT. Residues: CASTIGQMNTEAFF.

The chain links TRBV15 to TRBJ2-7; 13 bases align to TRBD2. Germline assignment: CDR1 LNHNV and CDR2 YYDKDF (reference sequence). J lost 2 bases, V lost 2 bases, and 3 bases had no gene match. The CDR3 extends over 16 amino acids. CDR3 sequence (DNA): TGTGCCACCAGCAGATCGGGACTAGCGGGAACCTACGAGCAGTACTTC. Amino acids: CATSRSGLAGTYEQYF.

The chain employs TRBV7-9 and TRBJ2-6; D unclear. V shed 3 bases and J shed 3 bases, with 9 bases lying between them. This CDR3 spans 15 amino acids. CDR1 SEHNR and CDR2 FQNEAQ come from the germline V gene (reference sequence). Here the CDR3 reads CASSFTSSGANVLTF. The CDR3, as DNA: TGTGCCAGCAGCTTCACGAGTAGTGGGGCCAACGTCCTGACTTTC.

The chain employs TRBV19 and TRBJ2-1; TRBD1 matches at 9 bases. There are 15 residues in the CDR3. Germline V lookup: CDR1 LNHDA, CDR2 SQIVND (reference sequence). Trimming removed 8 bases from V and 6 bases from J; junction bases left unmatched: 11. The CDR3 spells CASYPTGGEINEQFF. In DNA form, the CDR3 reads TGTGCCAGTTACCCCACAGGGGGCGAAATCAATGAGCAGTTCTTC.

V is TRBV6-4 and J is TRBJ1-5, with D tentatively TRBD1 (6 bases). Looked up from germline, CDR1 is MRHNA and CDR2 is SNTAGT. Trimming removed 10 bases at V and 5 bases at J, with 15 bases between. The CDR3 runs to 13 residues. CDR3: CAKQGFSHQPQHF. The CDR3 coding sequence is TGTGCCAAACAGGGTTTTTCCCATCAGCCCCAGCATTTT.

The chain couples TRBV19 to TRBJ2-7; 8 bases agree with TRBD2. Trimming cost V 9 bases and J 1 base; bases outside gene matches: 11. The CDR3 is 15 amino acids. Germline-derived CDR1 and CDR2 are LNHDA and SQIVND (reference sequence). In DNA, the CDR3 is TGTGCCAGCACCTCGAGTAGCGGGGCTTCCTACGAGCAGTACTTC. Amino acids: CASTSSSGASYEQYF.

This clone was found once. This CDR3 reads CASSQERRIAENEQFF. CDR3 nucleotide sequence: TGCGCCAGCAGCCAAGAAAGGAGAATAGCGGAGAATGAGCAGTTCTTC. V is TRBV4-3 and J is TRBJ2-1, with D perhaps TRBD2 (6 bases). The V gene lost 0 bases and the J gene lost 7 bases, with 16 bases spanning the gap. CDR3 length equals 16 residues. Germline V lookup: CDR1 LGHNA, CDR2 YSLEER.

The gene calls are TRBV5-4 and TRBJ2-1, with TRBD1 as a possible D gene (7 bases). The germline gives CDR1 SGHNT, CDR2 YYREEE (reference sequence). The V gene lost 1 base and the J gene lost 7 bases, with 15 bases spanning the gap. The CDR3 contains 15 residues. The CDR3 protein is CASSLRQGGMNEQFF. DNA for the CDR3: TGTGCCAGCAGCTTGAGGCAGGGGGGTATGAATGAGCAGTTCTTC.

The sample holds a few counts of this clone. CDR3 nucleotides: TGCGCCAGCAGCGATGGCGGGGGGACGAGGGTAAAACTGTTTTTT. As protein: CASSDGGGTRVKLFF. The chain recombines TRBV5-1 with TRBJ1-4; D is possibly TRBD1 (5 bases). V dropped 4 bases and J dropped 10 bases, with 20 bases sitting between them. The germline CDR1 and CDR2 sequences are SGHRS and YFSETQ. The CDR3 is 15 residues long.

The V gene is TRBV10-2, the J gene TRBJ2-2; possibly TRBD1 for D (6 bases). This CDR3 has 17 amino acids. The ends were cut back, 1 base at V and 1 base at J, with 13 bases in the middle. Looked up from germline, CDR1 is WSHSY and CDR2 is SAAADI. The CDR3 protein is CASSEFRGRVNTGELFF. In DNA form, the CDR3 reads TGCGCCAGCAGTGAGTTCAGGGGCAGGGTGAACACCGGGGAGCTGTTTTTT.

To note about this clone: The sample contains more than one DNA sequence encoding this CDR3. V is TRBV6-1 and J is TRBJ2-7; D call uncertain. The CDR3 length is 14 residues. V was pared by 4 bases and J by 1 base, with 11 bases between. In germline, CDR1 is MNHNS, CDR2 SASEGT. CDR3 in amino acids: CASSGPRQSYEQYF. The CDR3 nucleotides are TGTGCCAGCAGTGGGCCCAGGCAATCCTACGAGCAGTACTTC.

This chain links TRBV5-1 with TRBJ2-7, with TRBD1 matching over 9 bases. Germline CDR1 reads SGHRS; CDR2 reads YFSETQ. Trimming cost V 4 bases and J 1 base; bases outside gene matches: 6. The CDR3 covers 15 residues. Here the CDR3 reads CASSASGTGSYEQYF. The CDR3 DNA sequence: TGCGCCAGCAGCGCTTCCGGGACAGGGTCCTACGAGCAGTACTTC.

The rearrangement links TRBV28 to TRBJ1-1; the D gene is possibly TRBD1 (5 bases). Germline V gene lookup returns CDR1 MDHEN and CDR2 SYDVKM. The ends were cut back, 6 bases at V and 3 bases at J, with 11 bases in the middle. CDR3 size: 13 residues. The CDR3 DNA follows: TGTGCCAGCAGAGCCGACAGTGACACTGAAGCTTTCTTT. Its protein product is CASRADSDTEAFF.